The clone carrying this T cell receptor delta chain appeared a few times. As yet, its antigen is unknown. The junction differs from germline at one of its ends, possibly a read error. This CDR3 comprises 16 residues. Germline V gives CDR1 TSWWSYY, CDR2 QGS. These data come from a study of Vδ1+ human thymocytes. Points from the study as a whole: Bulk data may be misread because of unexpected Vdelta2 sequences. Thymic TRG and TRD repertoires appeared highly polyclonal.

The template was reverse-transcribed extracted RNA. Multiplex PCR used pooled V-gene forward primers and a constant-region reverse primer to amplify CDR3s. TCRdb made new clone calls on the multiplex PCR reads using CATT. The data show about 58,000 delta-chain clones, over 13% seen once. This chain connects TRDV1 to TRDJ2, with D perhaps TRDD2 (7 bases). The TCR originated in a girl under three years old who had congenital heart surgery. Sequenced sample: Vdelta1+ gamma-delta thymocytes from the thymus. As to subset: FACS-sorted CD3+ TCRalphabeta- TCRVdelta1+ TCRVdelta2- thymocytes. CDR3 DNA: TGTGCTCTTGGGGAGATTTCCTACGGGGGGACAGCACAGCTCTTCTTT. Translation gives CALGEISYGGTAQLFF.